One sample yielded the 17 T cell receptor beta chains listed below, sequenced in a study of blood T cell repertoires in COVID-19. Method: immunoSEQ multiplex PCR; TCRdb's copy keeps in-frame clones and lacks some. The repertoire consists of some 200,000 clones, with approximately 80% occurring once and the leading ten covering less than 8%. What was sequenced was PBMCs or T cells enriched from blood (not recorded which). All receptors derive from a woman between 40 and 50 years old with acute COVID-19.

The genes are TRBV4-2 and TRBJ2-1; D possibly corresponds to TRBD2 (6 bases). Germline values: CDR1 LGHNA, CDR2 YNFKEQ. V lost 4 bases to trimming and J lost 4 bases, with 17 bases between them. The CDR3 totals 16 residues. CDR3 region: CASSPGTSIGYNEQFF. In DNA, the CDR3 is TGTGCCAGCAGCCCAGGGACTTCGATAGGGTACAATGAGCAGTTCTTC.

The CDR3 nucleotides read TGTGCCAGCAGCTTAGTAGGTCGCAGGGATGATGAGCAGTTCTTC. It encodes CASSLVGRRDDEQFF. V is TRBV7-2 and J is TRBJ2-1; weak D call: TRBD1 (5 bases). This CDR3 has 15 amino acids. Looked up from germline, CDR1 is SGHTA and CDR2 is FQGNSA. V lost 1 base and J 8 bases, leaving 15 bases between the germline ends.

The rearrangement joins TRBV6-5 to TRBJ1-6, with 10 bases matching TRBD1. V was clipped by 4 bases and J by 10 bases; unmatched bases: 4. Per germline, CDR1 MNHEY and CDR2 SVGAGI. CDR3 length: 14 residues. The CDR3 region is CASSFGTGASPLHF. CDR3 nucleotides: TGTGCCAGCAGTTTCGGGACAGGGGCCTCACCCCTCCACTTT.

The genes are TRBV5-4 and TRBJ1-6, with TRBD1 matching over 9 bases. V lost 4 bases, J lost 9 bases, and 5 bases stayed unmatched. Germline V CDR1 and CDR2: SGHNT, YYREEE (reference sequence). This CDR3 has 14 amino acids. The CDR3 sequence is CASSPTGGISPLHF. CDR3 nucleotide sequence: TGTGCCAGCAGCCCGACAGGGGGGATTTCACCCCTCCACTTT.

This clone was counted ten times or more. The germline gene is not matched at one end of the junction; a read error may be the cause. The DNA for the CDR3 is TGTGCTAGCAGCCCCCAACGTGGGGGGGCCAATGAGCAGTTCTTC. Translating it yields CASSPQRGGANEQFF. J is TRBJ2-1 and V is TRBV7-7; weak D call: TRBD2 (7 bases). The CDR3 contains 15 residues. Germline assignment: CDR1 SSHAT and CDR2 FNYEAQ (reference sequence).

The sample holds one count of this clone. CDR3 loop: CASSRTSGSNQGQYF. The CDR3 DNA reads as TGTGCCAGCAGCCGGACTAGCGGGAGCAATCAGGGGCAGTATTTT. V and J are TRBV7-2 and TRBJ2-3; 13 bases fit TRBD2. The CDR3 is 15 amino acids. Germline assignment: CDR1 SGHTA and CDR2 FQGNSA. Trimming removed 5 bases from V and 11 bases from J; junction bases left unmatched: 10.

V is TRBV6-5 and J is TRBJ1-5; 8 bases fit TRBD1. Per the germline V gene, CDR1 is MNHEY and CDR2 is SVGAGI. The V gene end was trimmed by 5 bases and the J gene end by 6 bases; junction bases not matched to a gene: 3. The CDR3 is 13 residues long. The CDR3 region has the DNA TGTGCCAGCAGTCCGGACAGGGTTCAGCCCCAGCATTTT. It yields the protein CASSPDRVQPQHF.

In nucleotides, the CDR3 is TGCGCCAGCAGCTTGGAGACAGGGGGAATCGGGGAGCTGTTTTTT. This encodes CASSLETGGIGELFF. This chain joins TRBV5-1 and TRBJ2-2; 9 nucleotides align to TRBD1. Germline values: CDR1 SGHRS, CDR2 YFSETQ. The CDR3 sequence is 15 residues long. Unmatched junction bases numbered 4, after V lost 0 bases and J lost 7 bases. The variable domain in full, with the rest retrieved from reference TRBV5-1 and TRBJ2-2, is KAGVTQTPRYLIKTRGQQVTLSCSPISGHRSVSWYQQTPGQGLQFLFEYFSETQRNKGNFPGRFSGRQFSNSRSEMNVSTLELGDSALYLCASSLETGGIGELFFGEGSRLTVL.

The chain links TRBV30 to TRBJ2-5; 12 positions match TRBD2. Germline trimming cut 4 bases from V and 6 bases from J; bases unmatched to any gene: 18. The CDR3 is made up of 18 amino acids. Germline V gene sequence: CDR1 GTSNPN, CDR2 SVGIG (reference sequence). The CDR3 here is CAWTLSSGLAGGFKTQYF. For the CDR3, the DNA is TGTGCCTGGACACTCTCATCGGGGCTAGCGGGAGGGTTTAAGACCCAGTACTTC.

This chain connects TRBV5-1 to TRBJ1-2; 11 nucleotides line up with TRBD1. The germline V gene encodes CDR1 SGHRS and CDR2 YFSETQ. The CDR3 loop spans 15 amino acids. Trimming at V came to 4 bases and at J to 3 bases, leaving 5 bases not matched to a gene. CDR3 loop: CASSQRGQGDYGYTF. The CDR3, as DNA: TGCGCCAGCAGCCAAAGGGGACAGGGGGACTATGGCTACACCTTC.

This clone was picked up one time. The genes are TRBV3-1 (or the pseudogene TRBV3-2) and TRBJ2-5; D perhaps matches TRBD1 (5 bases). Per the germline V gene, CDR1 is LGHDT and CDR2 is YNNKEL (reference sequence). The CDR3 has 13 amino acids. The germline V and J ends were trimmed by 4 bases and 4 bases, with 10 bases remaining between them. The CDR3 nucleotides read TGTGCCAGCAGCCCTCCTCAGGGAGAGACCCAGTACTTC. Translation: CASSPPQGETQYF.

The chain combines TRBV4-2 with TRBJ2-1, with a weak D call TRBD2 (7 bases). V was trimmed by 1 base and J by 7 bases, leaving 11 bases between them. Per germline, CDR1 LGHNA and CDR2 YNFKEQ. This CDR3 has 14 amino acids. The CDR3 DNA follows: TGTGCCAGCAGCCAAGCCAAGGGGGGGAATGAGCAGTTCTTC. Amino acids: CASSQAKGGNEQFF.

For this clone: At one end the junction does not follow the germline gene, possibly because of a read error. The chain combines TRBV7-7 with TRBJ2-2; TRBD2 matches 12 bases. The CDR3 contains 18 residues. The germline CDR1 and CDR2 sequences are SSHAT and FNYEAQ (reference sequence). The chain's CDR3 is CASSLRLAGAGDTGELFF. The CDR3 DNA reads as TGTGCTAGCAGCTTACGACTAGCGGGGGCCGGAGACACCGGGGAGCTGTTTTTT. The full variable domain, in which reference TRBV7-7 and TRBJ2-2 provide the parts outside the CDR3, is GAGVSQSPRYKVTKRGQDVTLRCDPISSHATLYWYQQALGQGPEFLTYFNYEAQPDKSGLPSDRFSAERPEGSISTLTIQRTEQRDSAMYRCASSLRLAGAGDTGELFFGEGSRLTVL.

The chain combines TRBV10-3 with TRBJ2-5; 11 nucleotides agree with TRBD2. This CDR3 has 17 residues. CDR1 ENHRY and CDR2 SYGVKD come from the germline V gene. V shed 3 bases and J 5 bases; nucleotides not matched to a gene: 11. The CDR3 loop is CAISDIVAGGPAETQYF. DNA for the CDR3: TGTGCCATCAGTGATATAGTAGCGGGAGGGCCGGCCGAGACCCAGTACTTC.

The chain combines TRBV29-1 with TRBJ2-1; TRBD2 aligns across 7 bases. The ends lost 8 bases at V and 0 bases at J; junction bases unmatched: 7. The CDR3 has 14 amino acids. CDR1 is SQVTM, CDR2 ANQGSEA, per germline. In DNA, the CDR3 is TGCAGCTCCGAACGGGACTACTCCTACAATGAGCAGTTCTTC. Its translation is CSSERDYSYNEQFF.

This clone was counted only a few times. The CDR3 DNA reads TGTGCCAGTAGTCCATGGAACACTGAAGCTTTCTTT. Translation gives CASSPWNTEAFF. The chain employs TRBV19 and TRBJ1-1; D not certain. The V and J ends lost 5 bases and 1 base respectively, with 5 bases between them. In germline, CDR1 is LNHDA, CDR2 SQIVND (reference sequence). The CDR3 has 12 residues. Looking up the rest from reference TRBV19 and TRBJ1-1 gives the full variable domain: DGGITQSPKYLFRKEGQNVTLSCEQNLNHDAMYWYRQDPGQGLRLIYYSQIVNDFQKGDIAEGYSVSREKKESFPLTVTSAQKNPTAFYLCASSPWNTEAFFGQGTRLTVV.

The chain links TRBV2 to TRBJ1-4, with 9 positions matching TRBD1. V lost 4 bases, J lost 8 bases, and 8 bases stayed unmatched. This CDR3 is 15 amino acids long. From germline, CDR1 is SNHLY and CDR2 FYNNEI. The CDR3 loop is CASSGLTGGREKLFF. In DNA form, the CDR3 reads TGTGCCAGCAGTGGGTTAACAGGGGGCAGGGAAAAACTGTTTTTT.